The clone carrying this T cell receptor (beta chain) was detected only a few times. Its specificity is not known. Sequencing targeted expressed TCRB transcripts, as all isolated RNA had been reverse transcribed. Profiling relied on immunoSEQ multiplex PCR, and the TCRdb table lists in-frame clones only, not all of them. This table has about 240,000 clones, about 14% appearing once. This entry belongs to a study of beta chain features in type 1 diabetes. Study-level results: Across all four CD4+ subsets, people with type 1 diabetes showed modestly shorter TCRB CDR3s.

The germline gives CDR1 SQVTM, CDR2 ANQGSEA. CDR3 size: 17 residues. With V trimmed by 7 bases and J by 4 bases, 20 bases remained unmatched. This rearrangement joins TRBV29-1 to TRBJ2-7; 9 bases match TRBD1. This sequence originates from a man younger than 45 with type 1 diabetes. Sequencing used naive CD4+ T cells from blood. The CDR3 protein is CSAPTGLGTGTLYEQYF. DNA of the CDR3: TGCAGCGCTCCTACTGGGTTGGGGACAGGGACTTTGTACGAGCAGTACTTC.